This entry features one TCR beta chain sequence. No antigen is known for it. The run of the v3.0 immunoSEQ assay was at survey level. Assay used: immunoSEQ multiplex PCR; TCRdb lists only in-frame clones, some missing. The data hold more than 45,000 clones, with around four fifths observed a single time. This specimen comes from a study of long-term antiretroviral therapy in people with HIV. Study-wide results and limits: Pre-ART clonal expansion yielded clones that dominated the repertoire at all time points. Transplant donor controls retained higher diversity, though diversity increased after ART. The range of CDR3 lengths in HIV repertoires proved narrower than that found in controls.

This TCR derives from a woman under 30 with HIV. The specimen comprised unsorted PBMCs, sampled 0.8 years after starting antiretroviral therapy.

CDR3 sequence reads: CASSQAGTDTQYF. The CDR3 DNA reads TGTGCCAGCTCCCAGGCGGGGACGGATACGCAGTATTTT. The chain combines TRBV14 with TRBJ2-3, with D possibly TRBD2 on 6 matching bases. This CDR3 spans 13 amino acids. Per germline, CDR1 SGHDN and CDR2 FVKESK. Between the trimmed V and J ends, which lost 8 bases and 6 bases, there was a span of 15 bases. Drawing the rest from reference TRBV14 and TRBJ2-3, the complete variable domain is EAGVTQFPSHSVIEKGQTVTLRCDPISGHDNLYWYRRVMGKEIKFLLHFVKESKQDESGMPNNRFLAERTGGTYSTLKVQPAELEDSGVYFCASSQAGTDTQYFGPGTRLTVL.